Each of the 18 T cell receptor beta chains below was sequenced from the same sample in a study of OX40 agonist ivuxolimab in advanced cancers. TCRdb's copy holds only in-frame clones and misses some; the assay was immunoSEQ multiplex PCR. The sample consists of tens of thousands of clones, approximately 84% of them appearing once. The source material was CD4+ or CD8+ T cells sorted from blood, sampled in a trial of the OX40 agonist ivuxolimab. The receptors were gathered from an adult with an advanced solid tumor such as melanoma, head and neck, liver or kidney cancer.

The chain uses TRBV6-1 and TRBJ2-7; D may be TRBD1 or TRBD2 (5 bases each). The germline V gene encodes CDR1 MNHNS and CDR2 SASEGT. The CDR3 totals 13 residues. Trimming stripped 3 bases from V and 6 bases from J, with 12 bases between. The DNA for the CDR3 is TGTGCCAGCAGTGATCCAGGGAGTCGCGAGCAGTACTTC. Protein product: CASSDPGSREQYF.

The rearrangement links TRBV10-1 to TRBJ2-7; TRBD1 aligns across 9 bases. This CDR3 is built from 13 residues. Germline CDR1 reads WNHNN; CDR2 reads SYGVQD (reference sequence). The V gene end was trimmed by 4 bases and the J gene end by 3 bases; junction bases not matched to a gene: 1. The CDR3 nucleotides read TGCGCCAGCAGTGCGGGACAGGGCTACGAGCAGTACTTC. This gives the protein CASSAGQGYEQYF.

The chain couples TRBV6-6 to TRBJ2-5, with unresolved D. There are 11 residues in the CDR3. In germline, CDR1 is MNHNY, CDR2 SVGAGI (reference sequence). Deletions cut 10 bases from V and 5 bases from J, with 11 bases between. Written as DNA, the CDR3 is TGTGCCACCACATTTGCCGAGACCCAGTACTTC. It yields the protein CATTFAETQYF.

The V gene is TRBV11-3, the J gene TRBJ2-7, with D unclear. Germline values: CDR1 SGHNT, CDR2 YENEEA. The CDR3 has 12 residues. V was clipped by 4 bases and J by 1 base, with 5 bases between them. The CDR3 DNA follows: TGTGCCAGCAGCTCGACGTCCTACGAGCAGTACTTC. This gives the protein CASSSTSYEQYF.

This chain joins TRBV6-1 and TRBJ2-1; D is possibly TRBD2 (6 bases). Trimming shortened V by 2 bases and J by 7 bases, and 12 bases separated the two germline ends. The CDR3 totals 14 residues. Germline V gene lookup returns CDR1 MNHNS and CDR2 SASEGT. The DNA for the CDR3 is TGTGCCAGCAGTGAACAAGGGGCGGGGAATGAGCAGTTCTTC. It translates to CASSEQGAGNEQFF.

The genes are TRBV19 and TRBJ1-5, with TRBD1 matching over 10 bases. Germline V gives CDR1 LNHDA, CDR2 SQIVND (reference sequence). CDR3 length: 15 residues. V shed 6 bases and J 6 bases; nucleotides not matched to a gene: 8. DNA of the CDR3: TGTGCCAGTAGCTGGACAGGGGGAGAGGGTCAGCCCCAGCATTTT. Translated: CASSWTGGEGQPQHF.

The rearrangement joins TRBV27 to TRBJ1-2; D gene uncertain. V was shortened by 1 base and J by 9 bases, with 15 bases between the two germline ends. The CDR3 extends over 14 amino acids. Looked up from germline, CDR1 is MNHEY and CDR2 is SMNVEV (reference sequence). CDR3 region: CASSLWSSPGSYTF. CDR3 sequence (DNA): TGTGCCAGCAGTTTATGGAGCAGCCCCGGAAGCTACACCTTC.

This rearrangement joins TRBV5-4 to TRBJ2-5; TRBD2 agrees at 13 bases. The DNA end is more similar to TRBJ2-7, so the J call may be wrong. Germline V gene data show CDR1 as SGHNT and CDR2 as YYREEE (reference sequence). This CDR3 is built from 15 residues. CDR3 nucleotides: TGTGCCAGCAGCGGTCGACTAGCGGGAGGCTACGAGCAGTACTTC. Its protein product is CASSGRLAGGYEQYF.

The CDR3 DNA sequence: TGTGCCAGCAGCTTCCTTGGACAGGGGGCGCTGACCTACAATGAGCAGTTCTTC. This encodes CASSFLGQGALTYNEQFF. The V gene is TRBV11-3, the J gene TRBJ2-1, with 11 nucleotides matching TRBD1. CDR1 is SGHNT, CDR2 YENEEA, per germline. The CDR3 consists of 18 residues. The V gene end was trimmed by 3 bases and the J gene end by 2 bases; junction bases not matched to a gene: 9.

Only a few counts were recorded for this clone. V and J are TRBV5-1 and TRBJ1-2; TRBD1 matches 7 bases. CDR3 length equals 14 residues. The germline V gene encodes CDR1 SGHRS and CDR2 YFSETQ. V shed 3 bases and J 5 bases; nucleotides not matched to a gene: 7. CDR3 amino acids: CASSWDSLGYGYTF. CDR3 nucleotides: TGCGCCAGCAGCTGGGACAGTCTAGGATATGGCTACACCTTC.

The chain uses TRBV19 and TRBJ1-5; 12 nucleotides agree with TRBD1. V shed 6 bases and J 3 bases; nucleotides not matched to a gene: 6. CDR1 and CDR2 (germline): LNHDA, SQIVND (reference sequence). The CDR3 sequence is 16 residues long. CDR3 in amino acids: CASSPGTGGINQPQHF. The CDR3 coding sequence is TGTGCCAGTAGCCCCGGGACAGGGGGCATCAATCAGCCCCAGCATTTT.

This clone was counted once. The chain couples TRBV6-5 to TRBJ1-4, with D unclear. Per germline, CDR1 MNHEY and CDR2 SVGAGI. The CDR3 has 11 residues. Between the trimmed V and J ends, which lost 2 bases and 5 bases, there was a span of 0 bases. CDR3 nucleotide sequence: TGTGCCAGCAGTTACAATGAAAAACTGTTTTTT. Amino acid sequence: CASSYNEKLFF.

The chain links TRBV2 to TRBJ2-2; the D is unclear. The CDR3 length is 13 residues. Deletions cut 1 base from V and 5 bases from J, with 5 bases between. Germline V gene lookup returns CDR1 SNHLY and CDR2 FYNNEI. DNA of the CDR3: TGTGCCAGCAGTGAAGACAGAACCGGGGAGCTGTTTTTT. Its translation: CASSEDRTGELFF.

The chain links TRBV28 to TRBJ2-5, with 8 bases aligning to TRBD2. Germline trimming cut 6 bases from V and 3 bases from J; bases unmatched to any gene: 9. This CDR3 contains 15 residues. Germline values: CDR1 MDHEN, CDR2 SYDVKM. CDR3 amino acids: CASSPAGTRKETQYF. As DNA, the CDR3 is TGTGCCAGCAGCCCTGCTGGGACTAGAAAAGAGACCCAGTACTTC.

The chain is built from TRBV6-1 and TRBJ2-7, with 13 nucleotides matching TRBD2. The CDR3 contains 16 residues. V was pared by 4 bases and J by 3 bases, with 6 bases of the junction left unmatched. Germline CDR1 and CDR2: MNHNS and SASEGT. The CDR3 sequence is CASSGTSGRADYEQYF. CDR3 DNA: TGTGCCAGCAGTGGAACTAGCGGGAGGGCAGACTACGAGCAGTACTTC.

The V gene is TRBV6-5, the J gene TRBJ2-3, with 7 bases that match TRBD2. The CDR3 length is 13 residues. CDR1 and CDR2 (germline): MNHEY, SVGAGI. Germline trimming cut 11 bases from V and 2 bases from J; bases unmatched to any gene: 7. Here the CDR3 DNA reads TGTGCCGCGGCGGGAGCGCACACAGATACGCAGTATTTT. This encodes CAAAGAHTDTQYF.

The chain recombines TRBV10-2 with TRBJ1-1; a weak D match, TRBD1 (5 bases). This CDR3 has 14 residues. The germline V gene encodes CDR1 WSHSY and CDR2 SAAADI. Trimming cost V 4 bases and J 3 bases, with 12 bases left between them. CDR3 nucleotides: TGCGCCAGCAGTGCGGGCAGGGCGGACACTGAAGCTTTCTTT. Protein sequence: CASSAGRADTEAFF.

This clone was seen a handful of times. V is TRBV2 and J is TRBJ1-5; D possibly corresponds to TRBD1 (6 bases). From germline, CDR1 is SNHLY and CDR2 FYNNEI. The CDR3 contains 14 residues. V was shortened by 7 bases and J by 1 base, with 11 bases between the two germline ends. CDR3 bases: TGTGCCAGCACTCCGGACAGCAGCAATCAGCCCCAGCATTTT. This codes for CASTPDSSNQPQHF.